This TCR beta chain emerged from a study of OX40 agonist ivuxolimab in advanced cancers. Turning to the study itself: As their treatment, patients were administered ivuxolimab, an agonistic anti-OX40 (CD134) antibody. The patients received ivuxolimab by intravenous route every 2 weeks at 0.01 to 10 mg/kg. Patients were under 90% male with ages about 23 to 79, mean 60. People who had prior anti-PD-1, anti-PD-L1 or anti-CTLA-4 therapy could take part, and roughly 44% had some.

The germline CDR1 and CDR2 sequences are SEHNR and FQNEAQ (reference sequence). CDR3 length: 14 residues. Trimming pared 5 bases from V and 1 base from J, leaving 9 bases between. Clones were read by immunoSEQ multiplex PCR, and TCRdb kept only the in-frame ones, dropping some. The sample lists around 100,000 clones, around 87% occurring once. The chain links TRBV7-9 to TRBJ1-3; D is undetermined. This specimen consisted of CD4+ or CD8+ T cells sorted from blood, obtained in a trial of the OX40 agonist ivuxolimab. The clonotype comes from an adult with an advanced solid tumor such as melanoma, head and neck, liver or kidney cancer. CDR3 sequence: CASSQESSGNTIYF. CDR3 sequence (DNA): TGTGCCAGCAGCCAAGAATCTTCTGGAAACACCATATATTTT.